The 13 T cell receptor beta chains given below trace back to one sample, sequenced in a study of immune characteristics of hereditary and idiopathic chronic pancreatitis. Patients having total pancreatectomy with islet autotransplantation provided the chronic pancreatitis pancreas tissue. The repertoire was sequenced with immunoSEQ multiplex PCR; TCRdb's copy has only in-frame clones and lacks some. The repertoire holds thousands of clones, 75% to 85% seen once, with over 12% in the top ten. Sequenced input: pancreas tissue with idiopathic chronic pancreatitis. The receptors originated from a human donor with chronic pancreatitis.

DNA of the CDR3: TGTGCCATCAATACAGTTAACTATGGCTACACCTTC. It encodes CAINTVNYGYTF. V usage is TRBV10-3 and J usage is TRBJ1-2; D is unresolved. The V gene's germline CDR1 is ENHRY and CDR2 SYGVKD. This CDR3 spans 12 amino acids. V lost 7 bases and J 1 base, leaving 7 bases between the germline ends.

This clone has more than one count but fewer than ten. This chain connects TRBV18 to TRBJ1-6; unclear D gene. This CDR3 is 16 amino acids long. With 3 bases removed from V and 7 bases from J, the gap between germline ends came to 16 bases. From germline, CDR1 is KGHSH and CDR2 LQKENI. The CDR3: CASSPSTRTSNSPLHF. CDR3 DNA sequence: TGTGCCAGCTCACCCTCTACCCGCACATCCAATTCACCCCTCCACTTT.

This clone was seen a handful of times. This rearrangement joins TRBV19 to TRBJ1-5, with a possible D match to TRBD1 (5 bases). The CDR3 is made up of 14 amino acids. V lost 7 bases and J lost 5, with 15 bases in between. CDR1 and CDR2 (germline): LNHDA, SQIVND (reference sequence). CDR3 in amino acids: CASKKDSWDQPQHF. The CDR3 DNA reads TGTGCCAGTAAGAAAGACAGCTGGGATCAGCCCCAGCATTTT.

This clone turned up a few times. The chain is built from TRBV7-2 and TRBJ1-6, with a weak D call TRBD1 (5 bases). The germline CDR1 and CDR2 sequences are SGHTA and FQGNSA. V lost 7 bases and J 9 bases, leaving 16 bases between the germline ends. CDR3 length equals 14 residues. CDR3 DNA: TGTGCCAGCACCGACAGATACGAGGGTTCACCCCTCCACTTT. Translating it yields CASTDRYEGSPLHF.

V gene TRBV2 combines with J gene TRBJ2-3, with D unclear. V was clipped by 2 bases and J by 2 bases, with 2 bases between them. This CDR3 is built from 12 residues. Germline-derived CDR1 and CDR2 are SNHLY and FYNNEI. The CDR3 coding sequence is TGTGCCAGCAGTGAAACCACAGATACGCAGTATTTT. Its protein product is CASSETTDTQYF.

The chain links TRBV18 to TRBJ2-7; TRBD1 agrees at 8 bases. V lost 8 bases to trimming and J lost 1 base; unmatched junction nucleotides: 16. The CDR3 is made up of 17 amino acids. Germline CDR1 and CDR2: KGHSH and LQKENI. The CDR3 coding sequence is TGTGCCAGCGCCCCCGGGACAGGCGGGTTTGGGTCCTACGAGCAGTACTTC. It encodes CASAPGTGGFGSYEQYF.

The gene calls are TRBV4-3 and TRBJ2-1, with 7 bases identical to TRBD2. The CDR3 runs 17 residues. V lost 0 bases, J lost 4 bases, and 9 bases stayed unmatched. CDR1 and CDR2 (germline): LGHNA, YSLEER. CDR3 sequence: CASSQDVSAGVYNEQFF. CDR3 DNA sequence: TGCGCCAGCAGCCAAGATGTCTCTGCGGGGGTGTACAATGAGCAGTTCTTC.

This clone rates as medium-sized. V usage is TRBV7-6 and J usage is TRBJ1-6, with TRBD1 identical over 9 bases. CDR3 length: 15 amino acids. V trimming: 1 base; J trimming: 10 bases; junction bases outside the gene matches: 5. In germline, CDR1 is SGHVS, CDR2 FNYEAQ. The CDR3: CASSLGTGVGSPLHF. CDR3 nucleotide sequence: TGTGCCAGCAGCTTAGGGACAGGGGTGGGGTCACCCCTCCACTTT.

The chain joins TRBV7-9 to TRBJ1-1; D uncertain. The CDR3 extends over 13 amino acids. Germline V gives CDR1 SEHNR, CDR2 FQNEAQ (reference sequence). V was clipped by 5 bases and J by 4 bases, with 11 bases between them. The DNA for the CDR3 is TGTGCCAGCAGCCCCGGAGGCGCCACTGAAGCTTTCTTT. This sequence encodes CASSPGGATEAFF.

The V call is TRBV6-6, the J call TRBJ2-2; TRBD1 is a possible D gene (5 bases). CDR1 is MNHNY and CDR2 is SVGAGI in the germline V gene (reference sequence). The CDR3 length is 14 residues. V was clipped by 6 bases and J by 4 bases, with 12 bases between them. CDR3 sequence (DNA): TGTGCCAGCAGCTTACAGGAGTCCACCGGGGAGCTGTTTTTT. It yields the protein CASSLQESTGELFF.

Here the CDR3 reads CASSLVGTSEAFF. The CDR3, as DNA: TGTGCCAGCAGCTTAGTCGGGACTTCTGAAGCTTTCTTT. The rearrangement uses TRBV7-6 and TRBJ1-1; the D gene is possibly TRBD1 (5 bases). This CDR3 is built from 13 residues. V shed 1 base and J shed 6 bases, with 9 bases lying between them. Germline V lookup: CDR1 SGHVS, CDR2 FNYEAQ.

The CDR3 DNA follows: TGTGCCAGCAGTTACTGGAGGGGAGGCGAGCAGTTCTTC. Translated, it gives CASSYWRGGEQFF. The V gene is TRBV6-5, the J gene TRBJ2-1; possibly TRBD2 for D (6 bases). Trimming stripped 1 base from V and 10 bases from J, with 11 bases between. Germline values: CDR1 MNHEY, CDR2 SVGAGI. This CDR3 comprises 13 residues.

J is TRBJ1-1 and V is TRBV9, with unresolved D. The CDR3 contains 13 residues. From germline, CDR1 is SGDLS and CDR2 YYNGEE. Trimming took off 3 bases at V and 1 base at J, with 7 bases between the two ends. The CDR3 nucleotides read TGTGCCAGCAGCGCTTATTCGAACACTGAAGCTTTCTTT. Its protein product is CASSAYSNTEAFF.